The 9 T cell receptor beta chains presented below share a single source sample, sequenced in a study of blood T cell repertoires in COVID-19. Method: immunoSEQ multiplex PCR; TCRdb's copy keeps in-frame clones and lacks some. Found here are roughly 300,000 clones, around 90% of them singletons; the top ten hold about 6.8%. The sample comprised peripheral blood. The receptor set was obtained from a man between 18 and 35 years old who had recovered from COVID-19.

The chain employs TRBV6-1 and TRBJ1-4, with 8 bases lining up with TRBD1. The germline CDR1 and CDR2 sequences are MNHNS and SASEGT. V was pared by 0 bases and J by 8 bases, with 11 bases of the junction left unmatched. The CDR3 consists of 17 residues. CDR3 DNA: TGTGCCAGCAGTGAAGCCCCCCTGACAGGGGTGCACGAAAAACTGTTTTTT. This encodes CASSEAPLTGVHEKLFF.

As concerns this clone: At one of its ends the junction is not consistent with the germline gene, which may arise from a read error. The CDR3: CASSQSLRSGLEYDEQFF. The CDR3 nucleotides read TGTGCTAGCAGCCAAAGCCTGAGGTCAGGACTAGAGTACGATGAGCAGTTCTTC. This chain joins TRBV7-7 and TRBJ2-1, with 7 nucleotides matching TRBD2. The length of the CDR3 is 18 residues. Germline CDR1 and CDR2: SSHAT and FNYEAQ (reference sequence). Full variable domain (remainder filled in from reference TRBV7-7 and TRBJ2-1): GAGVSQSPRYKVTKRGQDVTLRCDPISSHATLYWYQQALGQGPEFLTYFNYEAQPDKSGLPSDRFSAERPEGSISTLTIQRTEQRDSAMYRCASSQSLRSGLEYDEQFFGPGTRLTVL.

The chain has TRBV5-5 and TRBJ1-2, with D perhaps matching TRBD1 (6 bases). CDR1 and CDR2 (germline): SGHKS, YYEKEE (reference sequence). The CDR3 covers 15 residues. V lost 1 base and J lost 4, with 14 bases in between. The CDR3, as DNA: TGTGCCAGCAGCTTGATGGACAGAAGGTCCTATGGCTACACCTTC. It yields the protein CASSLMDRRSYGYTF.

V gene TRBV29-1 combines with J gene TRBJ2-7; 7 nucleotides match TRBD2. Germline CDR1 SQVTM, CDR2 ANQGSEA. The length of the CDR3 is 13 residues. Germline trimming cut 4 bases from V and 4 bases from J; bases unmatched to any gene: 7. CDR3 loop: CSVGAGSFYEQYF. CDR3 bases: TGCAGCGTTGGAGCGGGAAGTTTTTACGAGCAGTACTTC.

This clone was seen just once. CDR3 in amino acids: CASSFRPDGGDGYTF. In DNA, the CDR3 is TGCGCCAGCAGCTTCAGGCCCGATGGGGGGGATGGCTACACCTTC. V usage is TRBV5-1 and J usage is TRBJ1-2, with D possibly matching TRBD1 (5 bases). CDR1 is SGHRS and CDR2 is YFSETQ in the germline V gene. V was cut by 2 bases and J by 6 bases, with 17 bases left in between. This CDR3 has 15 amino acids.

CDR3 protein: CASSLQGEVLNEQFF. In DNA, the CDR3 is TGTGCCAGCAGCTTACAGGGTGAGGTTCTCAATGAGCAGTTCTTC. This rearrangement joins TRBV7-3 to TRBJ2-1; D perhaps matches TRBD1 (5 bases). The CDR3 spans 15 residues. V was cut by 2 bases and J by 6 bases, with 14 bases left in between. Germline CDR1 is SGHTA and CDR2 is FQGTGA.

This chain connects TRBV7-2 to TRBJ2-7; 7 bases fit TRBD2. The junction had 8 bases not matched to a gene; V was cut back by 4 bases and J by 5 bases. Germline values: CDR1 SGHTA, CDR2 FQGNSA. This CDR3 region has 14 residues. The CDR3 DNA reads as TGTGCCAGCAGCTCCGCGGGGGACGTTGACGAGCAGTACTTC. Translation: CASSSAGDVDEQYF.

The sample holds a few counts of this clone. The rearrangement joins TRBV18 to TRBJ2-2; TRBD2 agrees at 7 bases. Germline V CDR1 and CDR2: KGHSH, LQKENI. This CDR3 contains 17 residues. V lost 5 bases, J lost 0 bases, and 9 bases stayed unmatched. The CDR3 protein is CASSSMASGPNTGELFF. DNA of the CDR3: TGTGCCAGCTCATCCATGGCTAGCGGACCGAACACCGGGGAGCTGTTTTTT.

This chain uses TRBV4-1 with TRBJ2-7; D is possibly TRBD1 (6 bases). This CDR3 has 14 amino acids. Trimming stripped 1 base from V and 7 bases from J, with 14 bases between. Germline CDR1 and CDR2: MGHRA and YSYEKL. In DNA form, the CDR3 reads TGCGCCAGCAGCCAAGTGGTCACAGGGCAAGAGCAGTACTTC. Its protein is CASSQVVTGQEQYF.